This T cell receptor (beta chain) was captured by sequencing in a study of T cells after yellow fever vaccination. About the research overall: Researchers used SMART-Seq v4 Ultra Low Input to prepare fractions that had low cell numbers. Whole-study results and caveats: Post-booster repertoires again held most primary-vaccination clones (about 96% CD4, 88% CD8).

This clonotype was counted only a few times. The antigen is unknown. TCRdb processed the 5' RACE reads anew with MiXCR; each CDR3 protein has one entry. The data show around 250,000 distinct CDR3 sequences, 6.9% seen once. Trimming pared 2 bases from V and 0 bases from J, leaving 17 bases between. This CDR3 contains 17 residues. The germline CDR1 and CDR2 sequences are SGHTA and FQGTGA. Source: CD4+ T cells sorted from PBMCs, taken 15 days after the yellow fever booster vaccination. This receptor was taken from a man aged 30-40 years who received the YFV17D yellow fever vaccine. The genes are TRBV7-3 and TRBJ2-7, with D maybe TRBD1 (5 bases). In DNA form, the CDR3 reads TGTGCCAGCAGCTTAGTTGGCGGACAAGACAGCTCCTACGAGCAGTACTTC. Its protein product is CASSLVGGQDSSYEQYF.